This T cell receptor beta chain was captured by sequencing in a study of PD-1 blockade in classical Hodgkin lymphoma. Worth noting for this clone: Antigen: not known.

Study-wide results and limits: Newly diagnosed patients were reported to start with lower TCR diversity than healthy donors.

TCRdb's copy holds only in-frame clones and misses some; the assay was immunoSEQ multiplex PCR. Of around 13,000 clones in the sample, about four fifths were seen once. Relapse was seen in all patients after autologous stem cell transplantation, and brentuximab vedotin exposure was variable. This CDR3 is built from 13 residues. Per the germline V gene, CDR1 is SQVTM and CDR2 is ANQGSEA. V lost 8 bases, J lost 3 bases, and 13 bases lay in between. This specimen was peripheral blood mononuclear cells (PBMCs), taken at baseline. This TCR derives from a human donor with classical Hodgkin lymphoma. The rearrangement uses TRBV29-1 and TRBJ2-2; D possibly uses TRBD1 or TRBD2 (5 bases each). The CDR3 sequence is CSHNQGDTGELFF. DNA of the CDR3: TGCAGCCATAACCAGGGAGACACCGGGGAGCTGTTTTTT.